Below, 14 T cell receptor beta chains from the same sample are listed, as sequenced in a study of T cell responses to AZD1222 COVID-19 vaccine. TCRdb's copy holds only in-frame clones and misses some; the assay was immunoSEQ multiplex PCR. The sample yields 150,000 to 200,000 clones, around 92% seen once. The sample in question was peripheral blood, obtained on day 0 of AZD1222 vaccination. The receptors here all came from an adult in good health.

V and J are TRBV6-4 and TRBJ2-2, with 7 bases matching TRBD2. V trimming: 5 bases; J trimming: 4 bases; junction bases outside the gene matches: 1. The germline CDR1 and CDR2 sequences are MRHNA and SNTAGT. CDR3 length: 13 amino acids. CDR3 protein: CASSSGATGELFF. The DNA for the CDR3 is TGTGCCAGCAGTAGCGGGGCCACCGGGGAGCTGTTTTTT.

The chain combines TRBV7-2 with TRBJ2-5; D uncertain. This CDR3 comprises 13 residues. With 4 bases removed from V and 5 bases from J, the gap between germline ends came to 11 bases. Germline assignment: CDR1 SGHTA and CDR2 FQGNSA. As DNA, the CDR3 is TGTGCCAGCAGCTCCATTATGGTGGAGACCCAGTACTTC. Protein product: CASSSIMVETQYF. The whole variable domain, remainder taken from reference TRBV7-2 and TRBJ2-5, is GAGVSQSPSNKVTEKGKDVELRCDPISGHTALYWYRQSLGQGLEFLIYFQGNSAPDKSGLPSDRFSAERTGGSVSTLTIQRTQQEDSAVYLCASSSIMVETQYFGPGTRLLVL.

J is TRBJ1-1 and V is TRBV2, with D uncertain. CDR1 and CDR2 (germline): SNHLY, FYNNEI. V was cut by 7 bases and J by 7 bases, with 16 bases left in between. This CDR3 contains 13 residues. The CDR3 nucleotides read TGTGCCAGCACCCCAGACGGGCCCCTTGAAGCTTTCTTT. Its protein is CASTPDGPLEAFF.

The chain uses TRBV7-2 and TRBJ1-5; D gene unclear. The CDR3 spans 16 residues. Trimming pared 3 bases from V and 2 bases from J, leaving 14 bases between. Germline V lookup: CDR1 SGHTA, CDR2 FQGNSA. In DNA, the CDR3 is TGTGCCAGCAGCTTCGGAGGGTTAAGGGGCAATCAGCCCCAGCATTTT. Translation gives CASSFGGLRGNQPQHF.

The chain links TRBV7-2 to TRBJ1-2; D is undetermined. The germline CDR1 and CDR2 sequences are SGHTA and FQGNSA. V was clipped by 7 bases and J by 4 bases, with 19 bases between them. This CDR3 is 15 amino acids long. In DNA, the CDR3 is TGTGCCAGCAACCCCTCGGAGGCAGAACGCTATGGCTACACCTTC. It specifies CASNPSEAERYGYTF. The full variable domain, in which reference TRBV7-2 and TRBJ1-2 provide the parts outside the CDR3, is GAGVSQSPSNKVTEKGKDVELRCDPISGHTALYWYRQSLGQGLEFLIYFQGNSAPDKSGLPSDRFSAERTGGSVSTLTIQRTQQEDSAVYLCASNPSEAERYGYTFGSGTRLTVV.

CDR3 nucleotide sequence: TGCAGCGACGTCTCCACGGGGCCCCTTAACTATGGCTACACCTTC. It translates to CSDVSTGPLNYGYTF. The V call is TRBV29-1, the J call TRBJ1-2; possibly TRBD1 for D (5 bases). In germline, CDR1 is SQVTM, CDR2 ANQGSEA. CDR3 length: 15 amino acids. V lost 7 bases to trimming and J lost 1 base, with 19 bases between them.

The V call is TRBV7-2, the J call TRBJ1-1; TRBD1 aligns across 8 bases. Trimming removed 3 bases from V and 4 bases from J; junction bases left unmatched: 1. This CDR3 has 13 residues. Germline assignment: CDR1 SGHTA and CDR2 FQGNSA. As DNA, the CDR3 is TGTGCCAGCAGCTTCGGACAGGGCACTGAAGCTTTCTTT. It encodes CASSFGQGTEAFF.

The chain carries TRBV19 and TRBJ1-2; a weak D match, TRBD1 (5 bases). CDR1 LNHDA and CDR2 SQIVND come from the germline V gene (reference sequence). V was cut by 3 bases and J by 6 bases, with 17 bases left in between. The CDR3 covers 15 residues. The CDR3 region is CASSIPGTLNHGYTF. The CDR3 coding sequence is TGTGCCAGTAGTATCCCCGGGACTTTGAACCATGGCTACACCTTC.

The chain couples TRBV12-5 to TRBJ1-1, with D perhaps TRBD1 (5 bases). V was shortened by 6 bases and J by 6 bases, with 17 bases between the two germline ends. Germline CDR1 reads LGHNT; CDR2 reads FRNRAP. The CDR3 consists of 14 residues. This CDR3 reads CASGADSYSAEAFF. The CDR3 nucleotides are TGTGCTAGTGGCGCAGACAGCTATTCCGCTGAAGCTTTCTTT.

V is TRBV19 and J is TRBJ1-5; unclear D gene. V was trimmed by 8 bases and J by 4 bases, leaving 9 bases between them. There are 12 residues in the CDR3. Germline values: CDR1 LNHDA, CDR2 SQIVND (reference sequence). CDR3 nucleotides: TGTGCCAGTTCTAACGTAAATCAGCCCCAGCATTTT. Its translation: CASSNVNQPQHF. Drawing the rest from reference TRBV19 and TRBJ1-5, the complete variable domain is DGGITQSPKYLFRKEGQNVTLSCEQNLNHDAMYWYRQDPGQGLRLIYYSQIVNDFQKGDIAEGYSVSREKKESFPLTVTSAQKNPTAFYLCASSNVNQPQHFGDGTRLSIL.

The rearrangement links TRBV28 to TRBJ1-2; D uncertain. This CDR3 spans 12 amino acids. The V end lost 10 bases, the J end lost 5 bases, and 14 bases lay between the germline ends. Germline loops: CDR1 MDHEN, CDR2 SYDVKM. The CDR3 coding sequence is TGTGCCACCAACCTCATGGGGTATGGCTACACCTTC. Residues: CATNLMGYGYTF.

The chain uses TRBV19 and TRBJ1-2; 9 bases are shared with TRBD1. This CDR3 is built from 13 residues. Germline V gene data show CDR1 as LNHDA and CDR2 as SQIVND (reference sequence). J lost 5 bases, V lost 8 bases, and 6 bases had no gene match. The DNA for the CDR3 is TGTGCCAGTTCCCGGGACAGGGCGTATGGCTACACCTTC. It codes for CASSRDRAYGYTF.

The chain is built from TRBV5-6 and TRBJ1-1, with 8 positions matching TRBD1. The V segment lost 4 bases and the J segment 2 bases; nucleotides outside the gene matches: 10. Germline CDR1 is SGHDT and CDR2 is YYEEEE. The CDR3 consists of 16 residues. The CDR3 nucleotides are TGTGCCAGCAGCCCGGACAGGGAGGACCTAAACACTGAAGCTTTCTTT. Translating gives CASSPDREDLNTEAFF.

The J gene is TRBJ2-5, the V gene TRBV10-2; 11 bases line up with TRBD1. This CDR3 has 15 amino acids. V lost 8 bases to trimming and J lost 4 bases; unmatched junction nucleotides: 9. Germline-derived CDR1 and CDR2 are WSHSY and SAAADI. The CDR3 protein is CASSEGQGALETQYF. As DNA, the CDR3 is TGCGCCAGCTCCGAAGGACAGGGGGCGTTAGAGACCCAGTACTTC.